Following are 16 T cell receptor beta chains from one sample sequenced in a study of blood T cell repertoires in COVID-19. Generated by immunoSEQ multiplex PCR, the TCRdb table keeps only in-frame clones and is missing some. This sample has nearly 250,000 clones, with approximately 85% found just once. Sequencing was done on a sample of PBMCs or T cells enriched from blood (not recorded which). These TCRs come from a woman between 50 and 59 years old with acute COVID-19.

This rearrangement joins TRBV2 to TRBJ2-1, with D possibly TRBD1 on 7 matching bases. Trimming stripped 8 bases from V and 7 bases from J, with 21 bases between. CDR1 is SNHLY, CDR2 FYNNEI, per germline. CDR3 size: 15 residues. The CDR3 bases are TGTGCCAGCTCACCCCAGGGGGGCCCCGGGAATGAGCAGTTCTTC. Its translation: CASSPQGGPGNEQFF. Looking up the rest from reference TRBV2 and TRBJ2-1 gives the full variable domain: EPEVTQTPSHQVTQMGQEVILRCVPISNHLYFYWYRQILGQKVEFLVSFYNNEISEKSEIFDDQFSVERPDGSNFTLKIRSTKLEDSAMYFCASSPQGGPGNEQFFGPGTRLTVL.

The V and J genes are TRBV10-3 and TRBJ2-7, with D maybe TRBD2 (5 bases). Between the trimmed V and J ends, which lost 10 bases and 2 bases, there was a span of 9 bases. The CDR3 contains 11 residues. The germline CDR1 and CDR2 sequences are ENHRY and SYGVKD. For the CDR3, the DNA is TGTGCCACCGGGGTGACCTACGAGCAGTACTTC. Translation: CATGVTYEQYF.

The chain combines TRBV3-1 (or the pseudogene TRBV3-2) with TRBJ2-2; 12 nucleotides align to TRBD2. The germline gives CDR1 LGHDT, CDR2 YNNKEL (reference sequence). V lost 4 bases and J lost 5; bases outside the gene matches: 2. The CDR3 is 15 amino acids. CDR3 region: CASSLLAGGTGELFF. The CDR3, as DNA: TGTGCCAGCAGCCTGCTAGCGGGGGGGACCGGGGAGCTGTTTTTT.

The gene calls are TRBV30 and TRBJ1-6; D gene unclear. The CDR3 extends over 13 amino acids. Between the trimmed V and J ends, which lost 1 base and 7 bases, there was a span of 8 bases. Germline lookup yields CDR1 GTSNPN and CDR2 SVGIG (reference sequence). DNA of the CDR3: TGTGCCTGGAGTGACGGGGTAAATTCACCCCTCCACTTT. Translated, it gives CAWSDGVNSPLHF.

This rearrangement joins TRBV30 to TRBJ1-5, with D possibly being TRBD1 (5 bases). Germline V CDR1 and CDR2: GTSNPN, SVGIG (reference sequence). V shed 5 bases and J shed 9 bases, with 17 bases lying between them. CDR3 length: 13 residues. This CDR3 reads CAWAGTGGVPQHF. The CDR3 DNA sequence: TGTGCCTGGGCCGGGACCGGGGGGGTGCCCCAGCATTTT.

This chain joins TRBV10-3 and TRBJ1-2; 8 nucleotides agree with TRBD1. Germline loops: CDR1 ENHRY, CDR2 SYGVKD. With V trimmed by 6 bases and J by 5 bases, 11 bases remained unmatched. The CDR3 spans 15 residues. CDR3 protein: CAISGQGAGLYGYTF. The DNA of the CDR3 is TGTGCCATCAGCGGACAGGGAGCGGGCCTTTATGGCTACACCTTC.

The CDR3 DNA follows: TGTGCCAGCAGCTTGGGACTAGCGGGGCCCGGGGGGCAGTATTTT. Protein: CASSLGLAGPGGQYF. This rearrangement joins TRBV5-5 to TRBJ2-3; 11 bases map to TRBD2. This CDR3 is 15 amino acids long. Germline-derived CDR1 and CDR2 are SGHKS and YYEKEE (reference sequence). Trimming at V came to 0 bases and at J to 11 bases, leaving 8 bases not matched to a gene.

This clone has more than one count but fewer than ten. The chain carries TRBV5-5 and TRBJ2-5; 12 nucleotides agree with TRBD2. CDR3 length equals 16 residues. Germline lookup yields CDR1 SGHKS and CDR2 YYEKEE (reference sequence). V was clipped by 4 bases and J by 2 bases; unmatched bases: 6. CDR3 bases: TGTGCCAGCAGCCTTGGACTAGCGGGGACGCAAGAGACCCAGTACTTC. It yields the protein CASSLGLAGTQETQYF.

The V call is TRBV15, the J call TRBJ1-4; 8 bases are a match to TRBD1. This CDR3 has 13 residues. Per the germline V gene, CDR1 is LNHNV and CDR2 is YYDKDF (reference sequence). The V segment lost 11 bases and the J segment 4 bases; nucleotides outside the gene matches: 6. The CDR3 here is CAAGTGHNEKLFF. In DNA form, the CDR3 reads TGTGCCGCAGGGACAGGACATAATGAAAAACTGTTTTTT.

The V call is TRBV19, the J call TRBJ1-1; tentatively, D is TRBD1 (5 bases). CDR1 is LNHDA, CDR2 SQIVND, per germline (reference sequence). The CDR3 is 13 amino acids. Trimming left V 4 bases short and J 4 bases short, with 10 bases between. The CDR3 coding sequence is TGTGCCAGTAGTAAAGGCAGGGTCACTGAAGCTTTCTTT. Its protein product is CASSKGRVTEAFF.

CDR3 in amino acids: CASSPQYNEQFF. As DNA, the CDR3 is TGTGCCAGCAGTCCACAGTACAATGAGCAGTTCTTC. The chain is built from TRBV12-3 or TRBV12-4 and TRBJ2-1; the D is unclear. This CDR3 comprises 12 residues. V shed 5 bases and J shed 4 bases, with 6 bases lying between them.

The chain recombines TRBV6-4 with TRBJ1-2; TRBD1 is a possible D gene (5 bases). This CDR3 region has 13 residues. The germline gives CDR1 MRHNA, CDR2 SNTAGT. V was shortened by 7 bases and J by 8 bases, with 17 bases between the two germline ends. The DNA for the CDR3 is TGTGCCAGCACGGACGGGCAGGGAAAAGGCTACACCTTC. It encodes CASTDGQGKGYTF.

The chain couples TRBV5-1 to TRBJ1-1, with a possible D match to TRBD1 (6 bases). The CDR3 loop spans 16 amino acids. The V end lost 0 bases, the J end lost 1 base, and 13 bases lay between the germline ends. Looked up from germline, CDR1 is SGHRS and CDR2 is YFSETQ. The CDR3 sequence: CASSLDPGHQNTEAFF. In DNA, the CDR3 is TGCGCCAGCAGCTTGGATCCGGGACACCAGAACACTGAAGCTTTCTTT.

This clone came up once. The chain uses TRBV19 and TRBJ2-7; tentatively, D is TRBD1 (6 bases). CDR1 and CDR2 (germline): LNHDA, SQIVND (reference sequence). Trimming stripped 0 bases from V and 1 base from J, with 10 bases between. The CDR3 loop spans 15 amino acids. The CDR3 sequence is CASSIDLGTSYEQYF. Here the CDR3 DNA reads TGTGCCAGTAGTATAGATCTCGGGACATCCTACGAGCAGTACTTC.

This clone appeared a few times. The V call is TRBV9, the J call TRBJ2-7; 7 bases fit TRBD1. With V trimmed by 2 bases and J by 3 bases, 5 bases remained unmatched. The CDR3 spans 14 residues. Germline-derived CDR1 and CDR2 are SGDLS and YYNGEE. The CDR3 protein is CASSVTGQSYEQYF. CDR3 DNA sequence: TGTGCCAGCAGCGTTACGGGACAGAGCTACGAGCAGTACTTC.

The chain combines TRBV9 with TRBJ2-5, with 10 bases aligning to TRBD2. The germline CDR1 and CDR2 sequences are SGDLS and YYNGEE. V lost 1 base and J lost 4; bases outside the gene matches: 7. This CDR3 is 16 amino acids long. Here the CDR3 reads CASSVRSSGGLETQYF. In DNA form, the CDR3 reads TGTGCCAGCAGCGTAAGGAGTAGCGGGGGGCTAGAGACCCAGTACTTC.